This TCR beta chain was recorded in a study of patients and donors after allogeneic stem cell transplantation. TCRdb used MiXCR to reprocess the RT-PCR reads, holding one entry per CDR3 protein. Among 70,000 to 85,000 distinct CDR3 sequences listed, about 25% were seen once. V dropped 4 bases and J dropped 6 bases, with 18 bases sitting between them. The CDR3 has 16 amino acids. From germline, CDR1 is LGHDT and CDR2 YNNKEL (reference sequence). This TCR was recovered from a human donor who was either an allogeneic HSCT recipient or a stem cell or donor lymphocyte infusion donor (not recorded which). It is not recorded whose cells these are; they may come from a transplant donor. The chain is built from TRBV3-1 and TRBJ2-2, with D perhaps matching TRBD1 (6 bases). Sequenced: blood, either unsorted or a sorted T cell fraction (not recorded which). CDR3 amino acids: CASSLLRQGLSGELFF. The CDR3 nucleotides are TGTGCCAGCAGCCTGCTTCGGCAGGGGTTGTCCGGGGAGCTGTTTTTT.